The T cell receptor beta chain under discussion was sequenced for a study of cytomegalovirus exposure and HLA in healthy donors listed by TCRdb under 2017. In terms of the full investigation: An earlier analysis of some 620 of the donors reported 276 Gb of sequence data and 117 million unique TCR beta sequences obtained from about 179 million T cells. Every discovery cohort repertoire had been produced on one sequencing platform. In a later genetic analysis, genome-wide SNP genotypes for about three fifths of the 666 donors were used, and that subset was treated as a discovery cohort. Donor age, sex, ethnicity and CMV serostatus were compiled together with the repertoire data. An earlier analysis of about 620 of the donors applied high-throughput TCR beta sequencing to assess whether each TCR beta V gene segment acted as functional or pseudogenic. About 5 DR-DQ haplotypes were handled as single units for association and clustering, since linkage in the cohort was strong. On average, around 200,000 unique TCR beta nucleotide sequences were sequenced per donor among more than 350 genotyped donors of the cohort, with approximately 18% of those sequences being non-productive. Typing coverage varied by locus: about 620-640 donors for A, B, C, DRB1 and DQB1; approximately 520 for DQA1; more than 600 for DPA1; some 470 for DPB1. Of the 350 to 450 genotyped donors, less than 90% were placed in the genetic ancestry cluster associated with self-reported Caucasian donors. The study was designed to test whether signatures of past pathogen exposure could be identified by cataloging public T cell receptors. Besides the first cohort of approximately 710 subjects, a separate validation cohort made up of 95 to 150 different subjects was used. The study used immunosequencing to profile the T cell repertoires of approximately 650 subjects and linked those repertoires to cytomegalovirus serostatus. HLA typing covered class I and class II loci at four-digit resolution. The study combined high-throughput TCR immunosequencing, statistical association of individual TCRs with disease status, and machine learning to predict cytomegalovirus infection status. Rather than drawing on any new phenotypic data, the later analysis identified candidate immune exposures from TCR beta sequences and the way those sequences occurred across donors. About 300 gigabases of sequencing data and approximately 91 million unique TCR sequences made up an early release that covered 500 to 650 HLA-typed donors. To study patterns of TCR occurrence, a later analysis re-analyzed previously published TCR beta repertoires from 700 or so donors and added high-resolution HLA genotyping.

The cohort was made up of roughly 670 healthy bone marrow donors. All cohort members were sampled while nominally healthy, although unrecorded immune exposures were likely present. The donor tested CMV seropositive and was one of the 289 seropositive cohort members. A peripheral blood sample was provided by each donor, and peripheral blood mononuclear cells were used for TCR beta sequencing. The Qiagen DNeasy Blood Extraction Kit was used to extract genomic DNA from the blood cell samples. Library generation was performed with the immunoSEQ multiplex PCR assay. For the multiplex PCR, a mixture combining 60 forward primers for TCR Vbeta segments and 13 reverse primers for TCR Jbeta segments was used. A multiplex PCR assay on genomic DNA amplified the CDR3 region of rearranged TCR beta genes. The Illumina HiSeq System was used to sequence the amplified TCR beta libraries as 87-base-pair reads. Under the source paper's analysis protocol: A later analysis tallied 75 million to 95 million unique TCR beta chains across the 650 to 750 repertoires, and approximately 11 million of those chains were shared by two or more donors. A nearest-neighbor algorithm error-corrected the raw reads and collapsed the reads into unique sequences, merging closely related sequences to remove PCR and sequencing errors. Alignment of CDR3 sequences to IMGT reference sequences was used to assign V, D and J gene segments. Each retained sequence needed at least a six-nucleotide match to both a V gene segment and a J gene segment. A rearrangement was called productive if the CDR3 had no stop codons and remained in frame with V and J, and every other rearrangement was called non-productive. Following IMGT convention, CDR3 was defined as the stretch from the second conserved V-encoded cysteine up to the conserved J-encoded phenylalanine. Sequences without an unambiguous match to a single V gene segment were excluded from the earlier analysis of about 630 of the donors. An earlier analysis of around 600 of the donors classified V segments as functional when productive rearrangements were above 56.7% and as segregating when the standard deviation between donors was above 5%. A statistical classification framework was developed to diagnose cytomegalovirus status using the catalog of TCR beta chain sequences. In a later analysis, V and J genes were assigned by comparing TCR nucleotide sequences against IMGT/GENE-DB human TR gene sequences. Using the TCRdist pipeline, a later analysis assigned CDR3 sequences along with most-parsimonious VDJ recombination scenarios. In a later analysis, each TCR beta chain was defined by its CDR3 amino acid sequence together with its V-gene family, and reads without a unique V-gene family were excluded. As a way to deal with suspected cross-contamination and a sequencing artifact, a later analysis dropped 500 to 700 nucleotide sequences that were highly shared and had low generation probability. In a later analysis, a clonal expansion index for each public chain was calculated from normalized within-repertoire ranks of inferred template counts. In a later analysis, generation probabilities were computed with a VDJ recombination model fitted to out-of-frame rearrangements, and the resulting probabilities were checked against IGoR. Hypergeometric tests were used in a later analysis to score TCR-TCR, TCR-HLA and TCR-CMV co-occurrence, with a repertoire-size bias correction applied to the TCR pairs. In a later analysis, false discovery rates were estimated by permuting HLA or CMV assignments 20 times. In a later analysis, co-occurring TCRs were grouped with DBSCAN, and TCRdist sequence similarity was added when clustering was performed within HLA-allele-positive subsets. Co-occurrence clustering excluded repertoires with fewer than 30,000 or more than 120,000 public chains, plus five with anomalous nucleotide sharing. The immuneACCESS repertoire file appears here via TCRdb, limited to in-frame rearrangements. These files lack a portion of the clones; in checked studies, under half of the deficit traces to unresolved V genes, and the cause of the others is not known. The V and J calls and clone size were taken over from that table, and D and trimming were inferred from the DNA. In all, the sample holds roughly 100,000 clones, and around two thirds of those were seen once. 3.8% of the sample is in the top ten clones.

Beyond this particular receptor, the publication reports: Linkage disequilibrium might explain the correlated functional status among segregating V segments, but an unknown experimental factor could not be excluded. In a later analysis, the rate of TCR association differed among HLA loci, with DRB1 alleles having the most associated TCRs and HLA-C alleles having the fewest. Most TCR sequences were observed very rarely across donors, whereas some public TCRs were present in many individuals. Because some donors lacked HLA typing at each locus, the association tests relied only on the typed subset. A group of highly shared sequence variants was considered likely to be a technical artifact of the sequencing pipeline. A later analysis reported that several top co-occurrence clusters appeared linked to parvovirus B19, influenza, CMV and Epstein-Barr virus. In a later genetic analysis, fewer N-insertions in productive TCRs were reported among donors in an Asian-associated ancestry cluster than the roughly 640-donor mean. A total of about 180 TCR beta chains were listed by the study as associated with cytomegalovirus. For the cohort, immune exposure information was limited to CMV serostatus. Strong co-occurrence of HLA alleles, especially DR and DQ, made assigning TCR associations to individual alleles difficult. A later analysis associated some 17,000 TCR beta sequences with specific HLA alleles at a false discovery rate of 0.05. An association between a missense DCLRE1C variant and V-gene and J-gene trimming of TCR beta chains was found in a later genetic analysis and replicated in an independent cohort. A further reported finding was that TCR beta sequences accurately predicted the HLA-A and HLA-B alleles for most subjects in the first cohort. Roughly 15 rarely observed V segments, including chromosome 9 orphons, were excluded from the earlier analysis of almost 600 of the donors because counts were too low. A few of the identified cytomegalovirus-associated TCR beta chains were confirmed in vitro to be specific for cytomegalovirus antigens. According to a later analysis, most CMV-associated TCR beta chains appeared to be HLA-restricted, and the HLA associations seemed to be driven largely by CMV exposure. Broadly in line with IMGT annotations, most TCR beta V segments showed up in productive rearrangements about 87% or about 30% of the time in an earlier analysis of under 700 of the donors. Some IMGT-functional V segments, including TRBV6-2 and TRBV6-3, could not be distinguished by the 87-base-pair reads and were therefore excluded. The classifier was reported to diagnose cytomegalovirus status with high specificity and sensitivity in both the original and validation cohorts. In this cohort, only TCR beta chains were sequenced, and detectable features were limited by the absence of alpha or paired-chain data. Sequencing depth was assumed to be roughly uniform across donors in the presence/absence analyses, though that assumption may not hold. The authors suggested that the approach could potentially be extended to other disease states and immunological phenotypes. In a later analysis, HLA-associated TCR beta chains were found to be more clonally expanded and to have lower generation probabilities than equally common non-associated chains.

A remark on this clone: Its antigen is not yet known. Nothing much larger sits one base from this clone, and base qualities are not available.

The CDR3 goes from the cysteine to the phenylalanine over 15 residues. The kept DNA is CDR3 alone, 45 bases in frame from the first base. V is trimmed back by 2 bases and J by 12 bases, and the junction contains 12 bases that no gene match accounts for. CDR1 SGHDT and CDR2 YYEEEE were looked up in the germline V gene. This clonotype was obtained from a young man in good health and CMV-seropositive. In this chain, TRBV5-6 is recombined with TRBJ2-1; the central 9 bases match TRBD1. Sequenced sample: PBMCs. The CDR3 region reads CASSFRDRVIMGQFF. The DNA sequence reads TGTGCCAGCAGCTTCCGGGACAGGGTAATTATGGGGCAGTTCTTC.